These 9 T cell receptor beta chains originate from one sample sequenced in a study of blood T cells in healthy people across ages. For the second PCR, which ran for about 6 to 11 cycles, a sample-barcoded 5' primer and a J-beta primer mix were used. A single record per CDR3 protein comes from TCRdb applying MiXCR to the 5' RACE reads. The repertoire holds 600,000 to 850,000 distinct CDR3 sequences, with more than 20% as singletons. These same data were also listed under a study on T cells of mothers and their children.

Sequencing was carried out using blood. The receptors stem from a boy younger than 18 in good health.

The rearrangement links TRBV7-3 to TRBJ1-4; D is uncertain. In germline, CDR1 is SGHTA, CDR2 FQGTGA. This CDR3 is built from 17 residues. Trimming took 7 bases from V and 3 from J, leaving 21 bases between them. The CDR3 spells CASTTPWVRRANEKLFF. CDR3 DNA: TGTGCCAGCACCACGCCTTGGGTGAGGCGGGCTAATGAAAAACTGTTTTTT.

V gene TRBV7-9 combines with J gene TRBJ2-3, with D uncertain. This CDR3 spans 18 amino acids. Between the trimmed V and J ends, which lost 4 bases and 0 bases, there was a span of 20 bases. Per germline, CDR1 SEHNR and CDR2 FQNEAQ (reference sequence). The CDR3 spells CASSWPATQTTSTDTQYF. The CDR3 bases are TGTGCCAGCAGCTGGCCAGCGACACAAACTACTAGCACAGATACGCAGTATTTT. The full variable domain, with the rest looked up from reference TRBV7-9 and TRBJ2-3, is DTGVSQNPRHKITKRGQNVTFRCDPISEHNRLYWYRQTLGQGPEFLTYFQNEAQLEKSRLLSDRFSAERPKGSFSTLEIQRTEQGDSAMYLCASSWPATQTTSTDTQYFGPGTRLTVL.

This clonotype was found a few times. The DNA for the CDR3 is TGTGCCAGCCAAAAGTGGGAGAATGAGCAGTTCTTC. It yields the protein CASQKWENEQFF. The chain uses TRBV18 and TRBJ2-1, with TRBD2 as a possible D gene (5 bases). The CDR3 covers 12 residues. V was trimmed by 8 bases and J by 7 bases, leaving 12 bases between them. CDR1 is KGHSH and CDR2 is LQKENI in the germline V gene.

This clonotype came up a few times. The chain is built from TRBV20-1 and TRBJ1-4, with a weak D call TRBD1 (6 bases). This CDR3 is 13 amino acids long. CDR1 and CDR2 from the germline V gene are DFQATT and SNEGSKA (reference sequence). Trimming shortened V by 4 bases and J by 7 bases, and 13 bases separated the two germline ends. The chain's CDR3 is CSAMQGQVEKLFF. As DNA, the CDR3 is TGCAGTGCTATGCAGGGGCAGGTTGAAAAACTGTTTTTT.

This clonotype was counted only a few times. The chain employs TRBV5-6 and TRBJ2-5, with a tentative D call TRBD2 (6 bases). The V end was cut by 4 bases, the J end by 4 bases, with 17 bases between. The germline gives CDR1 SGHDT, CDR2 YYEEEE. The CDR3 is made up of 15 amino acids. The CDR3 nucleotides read TGTGCCAGCAGCCTTAGGTGGGGGGAATCAGAGACCCAGTACTTC. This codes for CASSLRWGESETQYF.

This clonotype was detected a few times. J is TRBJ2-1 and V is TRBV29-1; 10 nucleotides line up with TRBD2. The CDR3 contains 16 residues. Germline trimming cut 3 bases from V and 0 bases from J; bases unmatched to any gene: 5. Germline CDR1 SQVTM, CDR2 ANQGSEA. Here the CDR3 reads CSVEEGTSDSYNEQFF. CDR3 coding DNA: TGCAGCGTTGAGGAAGGGACTAGCGACTCCTACAATGAGCAGTTCTTC.

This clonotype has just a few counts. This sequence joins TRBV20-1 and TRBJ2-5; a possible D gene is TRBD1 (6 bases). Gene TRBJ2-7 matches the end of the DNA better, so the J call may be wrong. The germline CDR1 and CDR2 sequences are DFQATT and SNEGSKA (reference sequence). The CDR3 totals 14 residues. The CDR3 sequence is CSARETVGGYEQYF. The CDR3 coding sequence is TGCAGTGCTAGAGAGACAGTAGGGGGCTACGAGCAGTACTTC.

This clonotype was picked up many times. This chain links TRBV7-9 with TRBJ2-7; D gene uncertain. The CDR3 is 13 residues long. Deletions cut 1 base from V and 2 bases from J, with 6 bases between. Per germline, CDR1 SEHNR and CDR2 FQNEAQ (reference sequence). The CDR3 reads CASSLVSPYEQYF. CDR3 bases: TGTGCCAGCAGCTTAGTGAGTCCCTACGAGCAGTACTTC.

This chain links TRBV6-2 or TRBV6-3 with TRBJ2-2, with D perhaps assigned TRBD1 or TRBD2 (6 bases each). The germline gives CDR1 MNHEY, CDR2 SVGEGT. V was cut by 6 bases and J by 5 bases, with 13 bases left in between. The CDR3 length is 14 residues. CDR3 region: CASRLGGQTGELFF. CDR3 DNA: TGTGCCAGCAGGCTTGGGGGGCAGACCGGGGAGCTGTTTTTT.